These T cell receptor beta chains were read from a single sample in a study of T cell changes during pregnancy in multiple sclerosis. The protocol was immunoSEQ multiplex PCR, while the TCRdb copy is restricted to in-frame clones and leaves out a portion. The sample has almost 35,000 clones, about nine tenths seen once; the top ten hold about 10%. The input for sequencing was CD8+ T cells from peripheral blood mononuclear cells, taken before pregnancy. These TCRs come from a female donor with multiple sclerosis, enrolled in a pregnancy study. Both conserved end residues are trimmed from each CDR3. The order of the fields is V gene, CDR3 length, J gene, CDR3 protein.

TRBV6-1	13	TRBJ1-2	ASRGSITGLGGYT
TRBV19	13	TRBJ2-7	ASSIPLAGEHEQY
TRBV7-9	15	TRBJ1-5	ASSFDAWGASNQPQH
TRBV27	14	TRBJ2-1	ASSLTGWSSYNEQF
TRBV7-9	14	TRBJ1-5	ASSRTGTGNNQPQH
TRBV6-5	13	TRBJ1-5	ASSYSIGGNQPQH
TRBV11-2	13	TRBJ1-3	ASSATGTAGNTIY
TRBV25-1	11	TRBJ1-1	ASRTGMNTEAF
TRBV7-9	12	TRBJ1-1	ASSLGHRGDPAF
TRBV11-3	13	TRBJ2-7	ASSLLAGAPYEQY
TRBV4-3	13	TRBJ1-4	ASSQEEGAGEKLF